This T cell receptor (beta chain) is drawn from a study of T-cell reconstitution after alpha-beta-depleted transplantation in children. Study-wide results and caveats: Several hundred rapidly expanded clones from non-depleted graft cells reportedly supplied alpha-beta T cells about two months post-transplant. The authors attributed T-cell counts and diversity one year after transplant mostly to newly produced T cells.

CDR3 length: 16 residues. Germline V gives CDR1 DFQATT, CDR2 SNEGSKA (reference sequence). A TCRbeta library incorporating unique molecular identifiers was prepared. TCRdb used MiXCR to reprocess the PCR reads, holding one entry per CDR3 protein. This table has about 180,000 distinct CDR3 sequences, 11% appearing once. A word on this clonotype: Its target is unknown. One end of the junction does not line up with germline, which may come from a read error.

The TCR sequence derives from a boy aged 2 to 9 with acute myeloid leukemia, due to receive a stem cell transplant. The sample here was PBMCs, taken before TCRalphabeta/CD19-depleted stem cell transplant. The rearrangement links TRBV20-1 to TRBJ1-3, with 8 bases identical to TRBD1. DNA of the CDR3: TGCTGTGCTAGGGGGAGGGGGACAGGAGATGGAAACACCATATATTTT. Translating it yields CCARGRGTGDGNTIYF.